This is a list of T cell receptor beta chains from one sample in a study of T cells after yellow fever vaccination. TCRdb fed the 5' RACE reads into MiXCR, producing one record per CDR3 protein. The table records under 700,000 distinct CDR3 sequences, about a sixth of them present only once. The material was PBMCs, obtained about 5 days after the first yellow fever vaccination. The receptors were gathered from a man aged 18-30 years who received the YFV17D yellow fever vaccine. Both conserved end residues are part of each CDR3. Fields, in order: CDR3 DNA, CDR3 protein, D gene, J gene, V gene, clone size. A D gene is named only where the DNA matches it firmly. Size is stated for part of the rows, as once, few or many counts, or as a class when the clone is expanded.

cdr3_nt: TGTGCCAGTAGTACGGTACAGGCATCGTATAATGAAAAACTGTTTTTT
cdr3_aa: CASSTVQASYNEKLFF
d_call: -
j_call: TRBJ1-4
v_call: TRBV19
clone_size: -

cdr3_nt: TGCGCCAGCCGAGTTACTAGCAAAGAGACCCAGTACTTC
cdr3_aa: CASRVTSKETQYF
d_call: -
j_call: TRBJ2-5
v_call: TRBV5-1
clone_size: -

cdr3_nt: TGTGCCAGCAGCCTAGGGCCAGGGGAAGCTTTCTTT
cdr3_aa: CASSLGPGEAFF
d_call: -
j_call: TRBJ1-1
v_call: TRBV5-6
clone_size: -

cdr3_nt: TGTGCCAGCAGAGGACCGGGACGGAGTAATGAAAAACTGTTTTTT
cdr3_aa: CASRGPGRSNEKLFF
d_call: -
j_call: TRBJ1-4
v_call: TRBV12-3/TRBV12-4
clone_size: few

cdr3_nt: TGCGCCAGCAGCGGGCGGGTCGCGAGGCCAGATACGCAGTATTTT
cdr3_aa: CASSGRVARPDTQYF
d_call: -
j_call: TRBJ2-3
v_call: TRBV5-1
clone_size: few

cdr3_nt: TGCAGTGCTCGCAGTGGTTTCACTGAAGCTTTCTTT
cdr3_aa: CSARSGFTEAFF
d_call: -
j_call: TRBJ1-1
v_call: TRBV20-1
clone_size: once

cdr3_nt: TGTGCCAGCATGCGCTCAGATACGCAGTATTTT
cdr3_aa: CASMRSDTQYF
d_call: -
j_call: TRBJ2-3
v_call: TRBV2
clone_size: -

cdr3_nt: TGTGCCAGCAGCATACGGACAGGGCGAGACACTGAAGCTTTCTTT
cdr3_aa: CASSIRTGRDTEAFF
d_call: TRBD1
j_call: TRBJ1-1
v_call: TRBV11-2
clone_size: few

cdr3_nt: TGTGCCATCCAGGGGAATCTAATCTATGGCTACACCTTC
cdr3_aa: CAIQGNLIYGYTF
d_call: -
j_call: TRBJ1-2
v_call: TRBV10-3
clone_size: -

cdr3_nt: TGTGCCAGCAGTGTCACCCGCGGGGAAGAGCCCCAGCATTTT
cdr3_aa: CASSVTRGEEPQHF
d_call: -
j_call: TRBJ1-5
v_call: TRBV2
clone_size: -

cdr3_nt: TGTGCCAGCAGTTTATTGGCGCCCAAATGGGGTGAGCAGTTCTTC
cdr3_aa: CASSLLAPKWGEQFF
d_call: -
j_call: TRBJ2-1
v_call: TRBV27
clone_size: many

cdr3_nt: TGTGCCAGCAGTTTAGAAGTAGTAGTGAATACGCAGTATTTT
cdr3_aa: CASSLEVVVNTQYF
d_call: -
j_call: TRBJ2-3
v_call: TRBV12-3/TRBV12-4
clone_size: -

cdr3_nt: TGTGCCAGCCGGGACAGACCTGAAATAAGCACAGATACGCAGTATTTT
cdr3_aa: CASRDRPEISTDTQYF
d_call: TRBD1
j_call: TRBJ2-3
v_call: TRBV27
clone_size: -

cdr3_nt: TGTGCCTGGGCCGGGACAGGGGAGGAGAAGCAGTACTTC
cdr3_aa: CAWAGTGEEKQYF
d_call: TRBD1
j_call: TRBJ2-7
v_call: TRBV30
clone_size: -

cdr3_nt: TGCAGTGCTGAAAGAGCAGGTATCGAATACGAGCAGTACTTC
cdr3_aa: CSAERAGIEYEQYF
d_call: -
j_call: TRBJ2-7
v_call: TRBV20-1
clone_size: -

cdr3_nt: TGCGCCAGCAGCTCTAGCGCTTCGAACACCGGGGAGCTGTTTTTT
cdr3_aa: CASSSSASNTGELFF
d_call: -
j_call: TRBJ2-2
v_call: TRBV5-1
clone_size: few